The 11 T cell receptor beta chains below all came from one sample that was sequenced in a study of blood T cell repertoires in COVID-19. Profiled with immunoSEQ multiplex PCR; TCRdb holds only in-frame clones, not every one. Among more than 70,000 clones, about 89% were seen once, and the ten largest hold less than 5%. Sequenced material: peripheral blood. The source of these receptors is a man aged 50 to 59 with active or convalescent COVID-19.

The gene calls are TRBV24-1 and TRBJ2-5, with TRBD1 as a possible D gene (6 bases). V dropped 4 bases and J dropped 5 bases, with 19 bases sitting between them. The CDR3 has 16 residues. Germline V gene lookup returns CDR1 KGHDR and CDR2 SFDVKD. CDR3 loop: CATSDQGPAGVETQYF. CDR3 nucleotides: TGTGCCACCAGTGACCAGGGACCCGCAGGGGTCGAGACCCAGTACTTC.

The CDR3 reads CASTHTGTGELFF. The CDR3 region has the DNA TGCGCCAGCACTCACACAGGGACCGGGGAGCTGTTTTTT. The rearrangement uses TRBV10-1 and TRBJ2-2, with D maybe TRBD1 (6 bases). The CDR3 loop spans 13 amino acids. Germline assignment: CDR1 WNHNN and CDR2 SYGVQD (reference sequence). Trimming took 7 bases from V and 5 from J, leaving 11 bases between them.

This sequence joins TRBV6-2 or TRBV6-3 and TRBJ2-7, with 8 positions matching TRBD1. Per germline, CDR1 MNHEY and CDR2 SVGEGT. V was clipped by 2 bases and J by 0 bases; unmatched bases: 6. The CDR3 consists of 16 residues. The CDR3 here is CASSYDRGQVSYEQYF. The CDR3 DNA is TGTGCCAGCAGTTACGATCGGGGACAGGTCTCCTACGAGCAGTACTTC.

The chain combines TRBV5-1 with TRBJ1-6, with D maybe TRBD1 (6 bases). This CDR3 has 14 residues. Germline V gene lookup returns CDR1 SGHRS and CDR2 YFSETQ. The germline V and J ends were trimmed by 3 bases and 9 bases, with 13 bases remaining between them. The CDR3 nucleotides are TGCGCCAGCAGCTCTGGACAGAATATTTCACCCCTCCACTTT. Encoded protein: CASSSGQNISPLHF.

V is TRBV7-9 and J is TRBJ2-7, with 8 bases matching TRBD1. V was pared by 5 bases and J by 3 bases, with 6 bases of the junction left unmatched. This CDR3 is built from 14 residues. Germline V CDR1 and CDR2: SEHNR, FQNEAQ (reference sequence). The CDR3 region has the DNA TGTGCCAGCAGCCCCCGACAGGGGATCTACGAGCAGTACTTC. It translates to CASSPRQGIYEQYF.

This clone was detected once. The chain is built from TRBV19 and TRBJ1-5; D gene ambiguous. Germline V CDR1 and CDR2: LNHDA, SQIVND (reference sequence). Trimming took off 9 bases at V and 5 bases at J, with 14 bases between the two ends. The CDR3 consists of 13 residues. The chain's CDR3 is CASRETLDQPQHF. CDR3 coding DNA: TGTGCCAGCCGGGAGACCCTCGATCAGCCCCAGCATTTT.

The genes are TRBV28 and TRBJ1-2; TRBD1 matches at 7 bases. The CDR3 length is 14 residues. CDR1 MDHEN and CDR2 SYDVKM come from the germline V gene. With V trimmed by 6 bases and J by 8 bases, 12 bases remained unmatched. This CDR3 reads CASSTGTEPRGYTF. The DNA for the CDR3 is TGTGCCAGCAGCACCGGGACAGAGCCGCGGGGCTACACCTTC.

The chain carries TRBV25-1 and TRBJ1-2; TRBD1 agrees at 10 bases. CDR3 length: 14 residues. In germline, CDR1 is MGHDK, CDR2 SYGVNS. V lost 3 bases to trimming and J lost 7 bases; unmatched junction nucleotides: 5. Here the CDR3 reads CASSDGTGESGYTF. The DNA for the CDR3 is TGTGCCAGCAGTGACGGGACAGGGGAGAGTGGCTACACCTTC.

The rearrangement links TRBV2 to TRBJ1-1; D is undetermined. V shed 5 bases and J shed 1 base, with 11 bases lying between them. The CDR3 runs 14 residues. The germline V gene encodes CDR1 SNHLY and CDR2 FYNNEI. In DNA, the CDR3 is TGTGCCAGCAGTCTCGGACTGTCGAACACTGAAGCTTTCTTT. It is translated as CASSLGLSNTEAFF.

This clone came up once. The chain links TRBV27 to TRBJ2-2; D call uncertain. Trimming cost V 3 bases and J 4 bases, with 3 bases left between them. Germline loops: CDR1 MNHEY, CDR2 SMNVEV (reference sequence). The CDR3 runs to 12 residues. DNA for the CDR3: TGTGCCAGCAGTTTGGCCACCGGGGAGCTGTTTTTT. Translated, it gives CASSLATGELFF.

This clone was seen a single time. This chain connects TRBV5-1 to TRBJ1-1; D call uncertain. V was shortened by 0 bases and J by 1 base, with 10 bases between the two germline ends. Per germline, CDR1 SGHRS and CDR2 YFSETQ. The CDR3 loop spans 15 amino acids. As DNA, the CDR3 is TGCGCCAGCAGCTTGGTGGAGAGGAGGAACACTGAAGCTTTCTTT. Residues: CASSLVERRNTEAFF.